The 5 T cell receptor beta chains below all came from one sample that was sequenced in a study of T cells in Graves' hyperthyroidism and ophthalmopathy. TCR beta CDR3 regions were amplified from RNA. First-round RT-PCR of the TCR CDR3 relied on the HTBI primer set. MiXCR, run by TCRdb on the multiplex PCR reads, gives a single entry per CDR3 protein. The sample has about 250,000 distinct CDR3 sequences; roughly 20% are singletons. Material for sequencing was blood. The receptors originated from a man aged 25-40 years with Graves' ophthalmopathy.

This clonotype was observed a handful of times. The genes are TRBV2 and TRBJ1-6, with D possibly TRBD1 on 6 matching bases. The CDR3 loop spans 13 amino acids. Germline V gene data show CDR1 as SNHLY and CDR2 as FYNNEI. The V gene lost 7 bases and the J gene lost 7 bases, with 11 bases spanning the gap. The CDR3 here is CASIQGPNSPLHF. The CDR3 coding sequence is TGTGCCAGCATCCAGGGGCCAAATTCACCCCTCCACTTT.

This clonotype was observed many times. This chain's CDR3 is CASSPIQEGGTQYF. In DNA, the CDR3 is TGTGCCAGCAGCCCCATTCAGGAGGGGGGGACCCAGTACTTC. The chain uses TRBV3-1 and TRBJ2-5; D possibly matches TRBD1 or TRBD2 (6 bases each). CDR1 is LGHDT and CDR2 is YNNKEL in the germline V gene (reference sequence). The CDR3 is made up of 14 amino acids. V lost 4 bases and J 7 bases, leaving 16 bases between the germline ends.

CDR3 nucleotide sequence: TGTGCCAGCAGTGGGGGCGGGGGAGGATCTATGAACACTGAAGCTTTCTTT. This gives the protein CASSGGGGGSMNTEAFF. This chain uses TRBV2 with TRBJ1-1; a weak D match, TRBD1 (5 bases). Deletions cut 4 bases from V and 0 bases from J, with 18 bases between. Germline CDR1 SNHLY, CDR2 FYNNEI. This CDR3 has 17 amino acids. Full variable domain (remainder filled in from reference TRBV2 and TRBJ1-1): EPEVTQTPSHQVTQMGQEVILRCVPISNHLYFYWYRQILGQKVEFLVSFYNNEISEKSEIFDDQFSVERPDGSNFTLKIRSTKLEDSAMYFCASSGGGGGSMNTEAFFGQGTRLTVV.

The chain combines TRBV10-1 with TRBJ2-7; 9 bases align to TRBD2. CDR3 size: 16 residues. Losses at the gene ends were 10 bases for V and 5 bases for J; bases not matched to a gene: 18. Germline V gene data show CDR1 as WNHNN and CDR2 as SYGVQD (reference sequence). Here the CDR3 DNA reads TGCGCCATCCCGGGACAGAAATTAGCGGGAGACGACGAGCAGTACTTC. Protein product: CAIPGQKLAGDDEQYF.

In this sample, this clonotype turned up a few times. The chain couples TRBV24-1 to TRBJ2-3; D unresolved. Trimming took off 0 bases at V and 4 bases at J, with 13 bases between the two ends. The CDR3 has 16 residues. Germline CDR1 and CDR2: KGHDR and SFDVKD. This chain's CDR3 is CATSDLPGTRADTQYF. The CDR3 DNA sequence: TGTGCCACCAGTGATTTGCCGGGTACCCGCGCAGATACGCAGTATTTT.